The sequence of this TCR beta chain was determined in a study of T cell repertoires in cytomegalovirus infection. The wider study: Indications of both CMV infection and matching HLA type were provided by public TCR beta signatures. Study findings and constraints: It was HLA-C-restricted CMV-specific TCR beta clonotypes that dominated the response ex vivo.

TCRdb reanalysed the reads using MiXCR and keeps one entry per CDR3 protein. The sample lists approximately 910,000 distinct CDR3 sequences; around 30% were seen once. Only a few counts were recorded for this clonotype. Its target is not known. The source of this sequence is a human donor in good health (CMV status not recorded). Some clones in this sample may be carry-over from other donors' samples. The material was cultured CD8+ T cells from PBMCs, obtained from culture after CMV antigen stimulation.

The CDR3 sequence: CASSDREGRSEQFF. As DNA, the CDR3 is TGTGCCAGCAGCGACCGAGAGGGAAGAAGTGAGCAGTTCTTC. J is TRBJ2-1 and V is TRBV7-9, with a weak D call TRBD2 (5 bases). The germline gives CDR1 SEHNR, CDR2 FQNEAQ (reference sequence). CDR3 length equals 14 residues. V lost 5 bases and J 9 bases, leaving 17 bases between the germline ends. The full variable domain, completed using reference TRBV7-9 and TRBJ2-1, is DTGVSQNPRHKITKRGQNVTFRCDPISEHNRLYWYRQTLGQGPEFLTYFQNEAQLEKSRLLSDRFSAERPKGSFSTLEIQRTEQGDSAMYLCASSDREGRSEQFFGPGTRLTVL.